This paragraph reports one TCR beta chain. Antigen specificity is unknown. CDR1 and CDR2 (germline): MDHEN, SYDVKM. The CDR3 length is 17 residues. After removal of 5 bases from V and 2 bases from J, the junction contained 11 bases not matched to a gene. The source of the sample is a study of cytotoxic CD8 clonotypes in ibrutinib-treated CLL. Study-level background: Partial responses totalled roughly 24 and complete responses 2; after median 68 months, about 14 remained remitted and about twelve progressed.

Only in-frame clones appear in the TCRdb table, and some are missing; sequencing was by immunoSEQ multiplex PCR. Altogether 130,000 to 150,000 clones are present, approximately 89% being singletons, with the ten largest covering 10% to 11%. Findings and limits, study-wide: Sustained-remission patients were sampled at one set of times and progressing patients at different ones. On treatment, the uncommon public clonotypes contracted or remained stable.

This chain joins TRBV28 and TRBJ1-4, with 7 bases identical to TRBD1. Sequencing was performed on PBMCs, taken after 12 months of ibrutinib treatment. This sequence was found in a human donor with chronic lymphocytic leukemia. The CDR3 coding sequence is TGTGCCAGCAGTCCTCGACAGGGAGGTGAGACTAATGAAAAACTGTTTTTT. The encoded protein is CASSPRQGGETNEKLFF.